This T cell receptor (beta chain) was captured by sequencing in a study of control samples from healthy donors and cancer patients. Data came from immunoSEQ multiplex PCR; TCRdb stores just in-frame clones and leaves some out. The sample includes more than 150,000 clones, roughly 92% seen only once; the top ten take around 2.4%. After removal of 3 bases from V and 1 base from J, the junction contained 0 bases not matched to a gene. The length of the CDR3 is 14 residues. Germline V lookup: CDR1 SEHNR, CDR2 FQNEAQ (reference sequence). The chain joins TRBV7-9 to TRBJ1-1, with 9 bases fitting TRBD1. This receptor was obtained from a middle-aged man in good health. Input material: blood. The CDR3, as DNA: TGTGCCAGCAGCTTGGACAGGGGGAACACTGAAGCTTTCTTT. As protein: CASSLDRGNTEAFF. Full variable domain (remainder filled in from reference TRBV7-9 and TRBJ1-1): DTGVSQNPRHKITKRGQNVTFRCDPISEHNRLYWYRQTLGQGPEFLTYFQNEAQLEKSRLLSDRFSAERPKGSFSTLEIQRTEQGDSAMYLCASSLDRGNTEAFFGQGTRLTVV.